This TCR beta chain was profiled in a study of T cell clonotyping in hematopoietic cell transplantation. General observations from the study: Cells were unsorted, so CD4 and CD8 contributions were not separated. Graft donor and pretransplant recipient Inverse Simpson Index values predicted broader posttransplant TCR diversity. Few recipient clonotypes overlapped donors; over 95% were de novo at given depth. Recipient TCR diversity dropped after transplant; expanded clonotypes rose from day 30 to 180.

The table came from immunoSEQ multiplex PCR; TCRdb's copy has only in-frame clones and leaves some out. The table has fewer than 50,000 clones, 94% seen once. The CDR3 is made up of 15 amino acids. V lost 0 bases, J lost 1 base, and 9 bases lay in between. Germline V gene sequence: CDR1 SNHLY, CDR2 FYNNEI. As concerns this clone: Its antigen is currently unknown.

The chain uses TRBV2 and TRBJ1-1; weak D call: TRBD1 (5 bases). Sequences were obtained from peripheral blood mononuclear cells. The receptor's source is a woman aged 45-65 years in good health. Some clones in this sample may be carry-over from other donors' samples. The CDR3 spells CASSEAHRRNTEAFF. Here the CDR3 DNA reads TGTGCCAGCAGTGAAGCCCACAGGAGGAACACTGAAGCTTTCTTT. The whole variable domain, filled in from reference TRBV2 and TRBJ1-1, reads EPEVTQTPSHQVTQMGQEVILRCVPISNHLYFYWYRQILGQKVEFLVSFYNNEISEKSEIFDDQFSVERPDGSNFTLKIRSTKLEDSAMYFCASSEAHRRNTEAFFGQGTRLTVV.